This entry concerns a single TCR beta chain. Germline CDR1 and CDR2: KGHSH and LQKENI. Trimming took 3 bases from V and 5 from J, leaving 5 bases between them. The CDR3 contains 12 residues. This sample was included in a study of blood T cell repertoires in COVID-19. This table comes from immunoSEQ multiplex PCR, and its TCRdb copy is limited to in-frame clones, with some not included. The sample includes roughly 100,000 clones, around 90% seen only once; the top ten take roughly 7%. The receptor was isolated from a man aged 18 to 30 with COVID-19, enrolled during active disease. The rearrangement joins TRBV18 to TRBJ1-5; D gene unclear. The specimen sequenced was peripheral blood. DNA for the CDR3: TGTGCCAGCTCACCGGGAGATCAGCCCCAGCATTTT. Translation gives CASSPGDQPQHF.